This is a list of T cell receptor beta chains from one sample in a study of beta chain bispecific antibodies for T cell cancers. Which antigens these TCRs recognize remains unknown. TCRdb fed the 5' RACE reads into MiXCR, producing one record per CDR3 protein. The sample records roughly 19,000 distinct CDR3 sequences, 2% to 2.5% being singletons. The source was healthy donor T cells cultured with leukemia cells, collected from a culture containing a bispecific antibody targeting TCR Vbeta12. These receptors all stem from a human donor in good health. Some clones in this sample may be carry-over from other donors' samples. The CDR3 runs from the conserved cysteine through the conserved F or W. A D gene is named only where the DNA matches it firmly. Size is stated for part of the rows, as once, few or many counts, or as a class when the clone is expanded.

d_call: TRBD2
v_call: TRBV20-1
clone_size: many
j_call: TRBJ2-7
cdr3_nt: TGCAGTGCTAGAGATTGGACTAGCGACGAGCAGTACTTC
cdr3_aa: CSARDWTSDEQYF

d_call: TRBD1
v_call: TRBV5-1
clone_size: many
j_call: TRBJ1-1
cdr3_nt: TGCGCCAGCAGCCTAGGACAGGGCGGGATGAACACTGAAGCTTTCTTT
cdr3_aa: CASSLGQGGMNTEAFF

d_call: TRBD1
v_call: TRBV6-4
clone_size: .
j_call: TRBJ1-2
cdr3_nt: TGTGCCAGCAGTGAATTCTCAGGGGGCAACTATGGCTACACCTTC
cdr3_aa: CASSEFSGGNYGYTF

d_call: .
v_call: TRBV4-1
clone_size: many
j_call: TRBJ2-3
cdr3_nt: TGCGCCAGCAGCCAAGATTCGGTAGCATCGGATACGCAGTATTTT
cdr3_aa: CASSQDSVASDTQYF

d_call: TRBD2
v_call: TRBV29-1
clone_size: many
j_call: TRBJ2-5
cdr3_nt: TGCAGCGTTGAGTTGGCGGGAGGGGAGACCCAGTACTTC
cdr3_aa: CSVELAGGETQYF

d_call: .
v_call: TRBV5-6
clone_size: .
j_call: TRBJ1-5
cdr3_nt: TGTGCCAGCAGCTTGTTCTTGGACGCCACTTACAATCAGCCCCAGCATTTT
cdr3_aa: CASSLFLDATYNQPQHF

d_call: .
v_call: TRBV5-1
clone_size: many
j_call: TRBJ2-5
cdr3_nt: TGCGCCAGCAGCTTAACGGGCGGGCAAGAGACCCAGTACTTC
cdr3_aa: CASSLTGGQETQYF

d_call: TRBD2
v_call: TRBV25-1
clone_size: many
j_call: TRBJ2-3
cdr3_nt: TGTGCCAGCGGAGAAGCCGGGGGGATTGATACGCAGTATTTT
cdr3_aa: CASGEAGGIDTQYF

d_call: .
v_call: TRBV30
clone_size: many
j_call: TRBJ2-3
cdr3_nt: TGTGCCTGGAGTGTGGGGGGGCCAGATACGCAGTATTTT
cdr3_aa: CAWSVGGPDTQYF

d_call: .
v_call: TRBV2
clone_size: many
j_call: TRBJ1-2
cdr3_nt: TGTGCCAGCAGTGAAGAACAGGCCGCTAACTATGGCTACACCTTC
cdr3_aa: CASSEEQAANYGYTF

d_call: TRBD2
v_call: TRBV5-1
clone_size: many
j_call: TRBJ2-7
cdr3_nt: TGCGCCAGCAGCTTCCTTCTAGCGGTGAGCTCCTACGAGCAGTACTTC
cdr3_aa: CASSFLLAVSSYEQYF

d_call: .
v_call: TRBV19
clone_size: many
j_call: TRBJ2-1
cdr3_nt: TGTGCCAGTAGTATAGGACCCAATGAGCAGTTCTTC
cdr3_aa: CASSIGPNEQFF

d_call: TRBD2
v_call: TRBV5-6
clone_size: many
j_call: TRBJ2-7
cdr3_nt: TGTGCCAGCAGCTTGGGACTAGCCCCCCACGAGCAGTACTTC
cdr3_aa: CASSLGLAPHEQYF

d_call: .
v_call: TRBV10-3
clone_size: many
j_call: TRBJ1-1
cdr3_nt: TGTGCCATCAGTGAGTCTTCCTCATGGGGTAATGAAGCTTTCTTT
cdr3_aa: CAISESSSWGNEAFF

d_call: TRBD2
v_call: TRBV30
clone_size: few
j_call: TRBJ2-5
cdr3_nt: TGTGCCTGTACGACTAGCGGGGGGGCGGAGACCCAGTACTTC
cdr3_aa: CACTTSGGAETQYF

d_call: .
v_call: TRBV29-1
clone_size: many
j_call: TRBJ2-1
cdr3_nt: TGCAGCGTTGTCCCTACTTTTTGGGGGAATGAGCAGTTCTTC
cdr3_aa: CSVVPTFWGNEQFF

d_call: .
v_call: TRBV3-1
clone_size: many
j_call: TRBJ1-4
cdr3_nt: TGTGCCAGCAGCCAAGATCACGGGGGTCCAAATCTGTTTTTT
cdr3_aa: CASSQDHGGPNLFF

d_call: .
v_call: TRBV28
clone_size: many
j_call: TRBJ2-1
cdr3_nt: TGTGCCAGCAGTTTATTTGGGGGGGCAGCCTACAATGAGCAGTTCTTC
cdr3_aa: CASSLFGGAAYNEQFF

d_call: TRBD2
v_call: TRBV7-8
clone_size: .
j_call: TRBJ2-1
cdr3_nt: TGTGCCAGCAGCCCTAAAACTAGCGGGGGGGCTAACTATCAGCAGTTCTTC
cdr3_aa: CASSPKTSGGANYQQFF

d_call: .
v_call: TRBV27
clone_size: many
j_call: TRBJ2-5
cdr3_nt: TGTGCCAGCAGTTTATTGGGCCTTGAGGGAGAGACCCAGTACTTC
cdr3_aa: CASSLLGLEGETQYF

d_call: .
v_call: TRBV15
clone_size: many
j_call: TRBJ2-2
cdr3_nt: TGTGCCACCAGCCAAGACAGAGACACCGGGGAGCTGTTTTTT
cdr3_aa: CATSQDRDTGELFF

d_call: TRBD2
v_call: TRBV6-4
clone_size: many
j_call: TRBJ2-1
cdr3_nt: TGTGCCAGCAGTGGACTAGCGGGGATTAATGAGCAGTTCTTC
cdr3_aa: CASSGLAGINEQFF

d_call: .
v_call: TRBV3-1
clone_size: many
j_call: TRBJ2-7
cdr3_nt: TGTGCCAGCAGCCAAGATAACTTCTACGAGCAGTACTTC
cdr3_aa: CASSQDNFYEQYF

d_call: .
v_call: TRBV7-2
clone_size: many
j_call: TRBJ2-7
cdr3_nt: TGTGCCAGCAGCTTAGGGTGGGCCGAGCAGTACTTC
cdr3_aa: CASSLGWAEQYF

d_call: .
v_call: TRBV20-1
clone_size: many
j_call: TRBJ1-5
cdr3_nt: TGCAGTGCTAAAAAATGGGGGCAGCCCCAGCATTTT
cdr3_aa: CSAKKWGQPQHF

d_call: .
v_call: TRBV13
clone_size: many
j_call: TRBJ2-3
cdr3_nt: TGTGCCAGCAGCTTAGGGCGGGACACAGATACGCAGTATTTT
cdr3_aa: CASSLGRDTDTQYF

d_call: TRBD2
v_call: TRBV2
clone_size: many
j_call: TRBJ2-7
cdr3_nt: TGTGCCAGCAGTGCTAGCGGGGGTGTGCAGTACTTC
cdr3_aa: CASSASGGVQYF

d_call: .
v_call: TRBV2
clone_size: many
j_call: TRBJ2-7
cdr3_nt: TGTGCCAGCAGCCCCGGGACTCTCTCCTACGAGCAGTACTTC
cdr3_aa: CASSPGTLSYEQYF

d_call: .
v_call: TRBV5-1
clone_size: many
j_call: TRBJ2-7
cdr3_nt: TGCGCCAGCAGCTTCGAGGGGCCCTCCTACGAGCAGTACTTC
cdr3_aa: CASSFEGPSYEQYF

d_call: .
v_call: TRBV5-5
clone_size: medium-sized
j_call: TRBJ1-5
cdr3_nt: TGTGCCAGCAGCTTGGGGCAGACTAGCAATCAGCCCCAGCATTTT
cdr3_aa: CASSLGQTSNQPQHF

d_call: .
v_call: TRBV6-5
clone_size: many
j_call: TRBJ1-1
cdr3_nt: TGTGCCAGCAAGGACAGCACTATGAACACTGAAGCTTTCTTT
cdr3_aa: CASKDSTMNTEAFF

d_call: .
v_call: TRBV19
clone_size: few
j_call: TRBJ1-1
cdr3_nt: TGTGCCAGTAGTACTAACGGTTTCACTGAAGCTTTCTTT
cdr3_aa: CASSTNGFTEAFF

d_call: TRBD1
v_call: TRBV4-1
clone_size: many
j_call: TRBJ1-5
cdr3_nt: TGCGCCAGCAGCCAACAGGGGGTCGGGCAGCCCCAGCATTTT
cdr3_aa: CASSQQGVGQPQHF

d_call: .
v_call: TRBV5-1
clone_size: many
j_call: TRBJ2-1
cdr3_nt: TGCGCCAGCAGCTCGGATCCGAGCTCCTACAATGAGCAGTTCTTC
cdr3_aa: CASSSDPSSYNEQFF

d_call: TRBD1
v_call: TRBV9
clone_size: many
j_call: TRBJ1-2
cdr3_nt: TGTGCCAGCAGCCCAACAGGGGGTTGGGGTAATGGCTACACCTTC
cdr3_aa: CASSPTGGWGNGYTF

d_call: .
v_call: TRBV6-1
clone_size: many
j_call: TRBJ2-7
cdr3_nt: TGTGCCAGCAGAGGAGGAGGGGGGGCCTACGAGCAGTACTTC
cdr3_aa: CASRGGGGAYEQYF

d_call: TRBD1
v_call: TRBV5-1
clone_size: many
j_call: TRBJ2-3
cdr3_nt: TGCGCCAGCAGCTTGACGACAGGGTCCACAGATACGCAGTATTTT
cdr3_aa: CASSLTTGSTDTQYF

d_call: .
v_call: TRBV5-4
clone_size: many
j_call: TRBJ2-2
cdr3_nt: TGTGCCAGCAGCTCAGTTCCTAGTAACACCGGGGAGCTGTTTTTT
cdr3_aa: CASSSVPSNTGELFF

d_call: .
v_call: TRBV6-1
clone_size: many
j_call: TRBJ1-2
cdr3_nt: TGTGCCAGCAGTGAAGCGCAGGGGTGGGACTATGGCTACACCTTC
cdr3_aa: CASSEAQGWDYGYTF

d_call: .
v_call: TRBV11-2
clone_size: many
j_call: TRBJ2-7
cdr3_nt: TGTGCCAGCAGTAAGGGGACCTACGAGCAGTACTTC
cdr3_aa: CASSKGTYEQYF

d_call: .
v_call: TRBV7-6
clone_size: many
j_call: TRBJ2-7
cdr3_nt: TGTGCCAGCAGCTTAGGAGCAGGGGCCTCCTACGAGCAGTACTTC
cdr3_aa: CASSLGAGASYEQYF

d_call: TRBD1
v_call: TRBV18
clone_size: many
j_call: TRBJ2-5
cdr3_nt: TGTGCCAGCTCACCACTGGACAGGGGGCAAGAGACCCAGTACTTC
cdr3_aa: CASSPLDRGQETQYF

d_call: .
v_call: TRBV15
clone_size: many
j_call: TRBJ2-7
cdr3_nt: TGTGCCACCAGCGGGGGACGGGAGAGCTACGAGCAGTACTTC
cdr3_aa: CATSGGRESYEQYF

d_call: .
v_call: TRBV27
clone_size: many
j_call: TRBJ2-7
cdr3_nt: TGTGCCAGCGGGCCGCATCAGGCCTTGCAGTACTTC
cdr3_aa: CASGPHQALQYF

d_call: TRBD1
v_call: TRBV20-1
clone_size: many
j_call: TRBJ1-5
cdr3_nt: TGCAGTGCTAGAGATAAGGACAGGGGGGGACAGCCCCAGCATTTT
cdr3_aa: CSARDKDRGGQPQHF

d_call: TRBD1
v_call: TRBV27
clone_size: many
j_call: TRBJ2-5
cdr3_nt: TGTGCCAGCGGGCAGGGGGTCCAAGAGACCCAGTACTTC
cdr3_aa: CASGQGVQETQYF

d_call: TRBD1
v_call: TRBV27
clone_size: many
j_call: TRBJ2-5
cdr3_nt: TGTGCCAGTCTTCAGGCTACGGACAGGGGGCGTGTAGAGACCCAGTACTTC
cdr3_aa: CASLQATDRGRVETQYF

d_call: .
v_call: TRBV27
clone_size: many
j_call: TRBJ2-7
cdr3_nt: TGTGCCAGCAGTTTAGCCCCCTCAAAGTACGAGCAGTACTTC
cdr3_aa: CASSLAPSKYEQYF